This note documents a single T cell receptor (beta chain) sequence. A single count supports this clone. Its antigen is still unknown. Per-nucleotide qualities are absent, and no much larger clonotype sits a single base away. In the first month after transplant, blood samples were collected up to 4 times, and after that at least monthly when available. The library relied on the immunoSEQ multiplex PCR assay. High-throughput TCR-beta CDR3 sequencing of genomic DNA from most patients was performed by Adaptive Biotechnologies. As for the original processing: TCR sequencing data were retrieved from Adaptive's ImmunoSEQ software for 18 patients, whereas a few other patients were processed with MiXCR and VDJtools. Because the origin of CDR3 nucleotide sequences shared between donor and recipient could not be assigned, those sequences were removed. Alloreactive clones required at least 2-fold expansion over unstimulated cells and minimum CFSE-low frequency of 0.002% (template counts) or 0.001% (read counts). A clone was considered mappable if detected in the sequenced pre-transplant spleen, lymph node, or MLR CFSE-low populations of the donor or recipient. Cumulative frequency of alloreactive clones was calculated as a percentage of all sequences weighted by copy number. TCRdb stores this immuneACCESS table with in-frame sequences only. Part of the clones is absent; in the studies checked, under half of the shortfall reflects unresolved V genes, and no reason is known for the rest. The DNA gave D and trimming, while V, J and clone size come from that table. Within this sample are around 39,000 clones, with approximately 93% of them counted one time only. The ten largest clones capture less than 4.5% of the sample.

The CDR3 holds 15 amino acids from the cysteine to the phenylalanine. Only the CDR3 region is kept as DNA, spanning 45 bases read in frame from base 1. V has 5 bases trimmed and J has 1 base trimmed; junction bases matching no gene number 4. The germline V gene (reference sequence) gives CDR1 as MNHEY and CDR2 as SMNVEV. The data were obtained in a study of graft-versus-host responses after intestinal transplantation (dated by TCRdb to the early 2020s). Describing the broader study: Multivisceral, liver-intestinal, or isolated intestinal transplants were received by the recipients. Rather than being sequenced by the commercial service, samples from three later patients were sequenced in-house on an Illumina MiSeq and processed with MiXCR. A cohort of roughly 25 intestinal transplant recipients, including one retransplant, was enrolled, and a few patients lacking pretransplant specimens were excluded. Graft-versus-host and host-versus-graft alloreactive T cell clones were tracked in the graft, circulation and bone marrow after intestinal transplantation using bulk TCR-beta CDR3 sequencing. Alloreactive clones were identified by sequencing pre-transplant mixed lymphocyte reaction products and comparing them with unstimulated pre-transplant donor and recipient T cells. Anti-thymocyte globulin induction was given to all recipients, followed by maintenance tacrolimus and steroids for two to four years. A peak of at least 4% donor T cells among recipient peripheral blood mononuclear cells was the definition used for donor T cell macrochimerism.

The paper's findings and limits, for the study overall: High GvH to HvG T cell clonal ratios were observed in the allografts of patients with donor T cell macrochimerism. The relatively low number and heterogeneity of intestinal transplant patients limited the conclusions. Early after transplant, peak levels of circulating GvH clones were found to be associated with declines in HvG clones. GvH clones were detected in recipient bone marrow, and some appeared earlier in ileal mucosa or blood, consistent with an intestinal mucosal origin.

The receptor was isolated from a human patient who received an intestinal transplant, so some T cells may come from the graft donor. The sequences come from PBMCs, collected approximately 100 weeks after intestinal transplantation. The rearranged chain carries TRBV27 and TRBJ2-5; TRBD2 fits 10 bases in the junction. The nucleotide sequence is given as TGTGCCAGCAGTCCTAGCGGGGGCCGCCAAGAGACCCAGTACTTC. It is translated as CASSPSGGRQETQYF.